This TCR beta chain was found in a study of cytomegalovirus exposure and HLA in healthy donors. Study-wide points: Per a prior analysis, the majority of TCR beta V segments were productive roughly 87% or roughly 30% of the time. TCR beta V- and J-gene trimming was later associated with a missense DCLRE1C variant. The study put under 200 TCR beta chains on its list as cytomegalovirus-associated.

Germline V gene data show CDR1 as MNHEY and CDR2 as SVGAGI. Trimming cost V 10 bases and J 0 bases; bases outside gene matches: 7. The CDR3 is 15 amino acids. PCR primers comprised 60 Vbeta and 13 Jbeta primers. Here immunoSEQ multiplex PCR was the method, and the copy in TCRdb shows in-frame clones only, minus some. This table has about 68,000 clones, more than 80% appearing once. On this clone itself: The antigen remains unidentified.

Nominally healthy donors provided the samples, though records likely missed some immune exposures. The source of this sequence is a human donor in good health. The sequenced sample was PBMCs. This chain uses TRBV6-5 with TRBJ1-3; TRBD1 aligns across 9 bases. DNA of the CDR3: TGTGCCACCCAGGGGACAGGGCGCTCTGGAAACACCATATATTTT. Translation gives CATQGTGRSGNTIYF.